These 23 T cell receptor beta chains were sequenced from one sample in a study of T cells in Graves' hyperthyroidism and ophthalmopathy. RNA transcripts were the template for amplifying TCR beta CDR3 regions. The TCR CDR3 was amplified in a first-round RT-PCR using the HTBI primer set. TCRdb redid the calling of the multiplex PCR reads with MiXCR, one entry per CDR3 protein. The sample shows about 570,000 distinct CDR3 sequences, 40% to 55% of them seen only once. Material for sequencing was peripheral blood or thyroid tissue (not recorded which). These receptors were obtained from an adult woman with Graves' disease, either hyperthyroidism or ophthalmopathy (not recorded which).

Comments on this clonotype: An end of the junction differs from the germline gene, which may be a read error. The CDR3 bases are TGCGCCAGCAGCCAAGAACTCCGGGCCTACGAGCAGTACTTC. It is translated as CASSQELRAYEQYF. The rearrangement uses TRBV11-2 and TRBJ2-7; D is unresolved. The CDR3 totals 14 residues. Germline CDR1 reads SGHAT; CDR2 reads FQNNGV.

V gene TRBV5-1 combines with J gene TRBJ1-6, with unresolved D. This CDR3 comprises 13 residues. Trimming shortened V by 5 bases and J by 6 bases, and 9 bases separated the two germline ends. Germline V gives CDR1 SGHRS, CDR2 YFSETQ. CDR3 residues: CASRGQSNSPLHF. The CDR3 DNA is TGCGCCAGCAGGGGCCAGAGTAATTCACCCCTCCACTTT.

Ten or more counts support this clonotype. CDR3 protein: CASTEQGANTGELFF. In nucleotides, the CDR3 is TGTGCCAGCACCGAGCAGGGAGCGAACACCGGGGAGCTGTTTTTT. V is TRBV2 and J is TRBJ2-2; either TRBD1 or TRBD2 may supply D (5 bases each). The V end was cut by 7 bases, the J end by 0 bases, with 12 bases between. The CDR3 sequence is 15 residues long. The V gene's germline CDR1 is SNHLY and CDR2 FYNNEI.

The chain links TRBV19 to TRBJ2-5; D possibly matches TRBD1 or TRBD2 (5 bases each). In germline, CDR1 is LNHDA, CDR2 SQIVND (reference sequence). V was clipped by 7 bases and J by 5 bases, with 11 bases between them. There are 12 residues in the CDR3. DNA of the CDR3: TGTGCCAGTATTGGAGAGGGGGAGACCCAGTACTTC. Protein product: CASIGEGETQYF.

This clonotype was counted only a few times. J is TRBJ2-5 and V is TRBV11-2; TRBD2 might be the D (7 bases). Trimming took off 4 bases at V and 5 bases at J, with 14 bases between the two ends. The length of the CDR3 is 14 residues. Germline CDR1 and CDR2: SGHAT and FQNNGV. In nucleotides, the CDR3 is TGTGCCAGCAGCTGGATGGGGGGGCAGGAGACCCAGTACTTC. The encoded protein is CASSWMGGQETQYF.

This rearrangement joins TRBV19 to TRBJ1-6; D might be TRBD1 (5 bases). Germline V CDR1 and CDR2: LNHDA, SQIVND (reference sequence). The CDR3 covers 13 residues. V lost 8 bases, J lost 7 bases, and 12 bases lay in between. DNA for the CDR3: TGTGCCAGTGCCCCGAACAGGAATTCACCCCTCCACTTT. Encoded protein: CASAPNRNSPLHF.

Ten or more counts support this clonotype. V gene TRBV6-5 combines with J gene TRBJ1-3, with 8 bases aligning to TRBD1. Trimming at V came to 9 bases and at J to 3 bases, leaving 13 bases not matched to a gene. CDR1 is MNHEY, CDR2 SVGAGI, per germline. This CDR3 has 16 amino acids. DNA of the CDR3: TGTGCCAGTCTACGGGGGCAGGGGGCGCGTGGAAACACCATATATTTT. Translating it yields CASLRGQGARGNTIYF.

J is TRBJ2-5 and V is TRBV29-1; TRBD1 might be the D (6 bases). Germline V gene sequence: CDR1 SQVTM, CDR2 ANQGSEA. V was clipped by 6 bases and J by 5 bases, with 19 bases between them. This CDR3 contains 14 residues. In nucleotides, the CDR3 is TGCAGCGTGCGGACAGTGGGCAAAGGGGAGACCCAGTACTTC. This codes for CSVRTVGKGETQYF.

This clonotype was seen at least ten times. The rearrangement joins TRBV20-1 to TRBJ2-7; 10 nucleotides match TRBD2. Germline loops: CDR1 DFQATT, CDR2 SNEGSKA (reference sequence). Trimming at V came to 6 bases and at J to 0 bases, leaving 17 bases not matched to a gene. The CDR3 runs 18 residues. For the CDR3, the DNA is TGCAGTGCCCCGTCATCGACGGCTTCTAGCGGGAGCTCCTACGAGCAGTACTTC. It codes for CSAPSSTASSGSSYEQYF.

This clonotype was counted at least ten times. V and J are TRBV6-1 and TRBJ2-7; 7 bases agree with TRBD1. The ends lost 3 bases at V and 3 bases at J; junction bases unmatched: 8. CDR1 and CDR2 from the germline V gene are MNHNS and SASEGT. The CDR3 contains 15 residues. Here the CDR3 DNA reads TGTGCCAGCAGTGAGTTGGCTTGGACAGGCTACGAGCAGTACTTC. It specifies CASSELAWTGYEQYF.

The chain combines TRBV10-3 with TRBJ2-7, with D perhaps assigned TRBD1 or TRBD2 (7 bases each). The CDR3 covers 15 residues. Trimming took 5 bases from V and 3 from J, leaving 17 bases between them. Germline assignment: CDR1 ENHRY and CDR2 SYGVKD. The CDR3 nucleotides read TGTGCCATCAGTTCGACAGGGAGGGATAACTACGAGCAGTACTTC. It encodes CAISSTGRDNYEQYF.

This sequence joins TRBV15 and TRBJ1-5; D is undetermined. V dropped 0 bases and J dropped 4 bases, with 13 bases sitting between them. The CDR3 runs to 16 residues. Germline V gives CDR1 LNHNV, CDR2 YYDKDF (reference sequence). The CDR3, as DNA: TGTGCCACCAGCAGAGATTGGGCCGGGCAGAATCAGCCCCAGCATTTT. It specifies CATSRDWAGQNQPQHF.

This clonotype showed up just once. Since a much larger clone is just one base distant, this may be a read error. The chain carries TRBV3-1 and TRBJ2-7; D remains unclear. Per the germline V gene, CDR1 is LGHDT and CDR2 is YNNKEL (reference sequence). The CDR3 is 16 amino acids. CDR3 in DNA: TGTACCAGCAGCCAAACCCCGGCAGTAGCTTCGGAGGAGCAGTACTTC. It is translated as CTSSQTPAVASEEQYF.

This clonotype was observed at least ten times. This chain uses TRBV12-3 or TRBV12-4 with TRBJ1-5; possible D gene TRBD1, 5 bases. V gave up 8 bases and J gave up 2 bases, with 25 bases separating them. The CDR3 totals 18 residues. The CDR3 nucleotides read TGTGCCAGCGGGCTTAGTTTTGGCCCCGGGGGACGCAATCAGCCCCAGCATTTT. Translating it yields CASGLSFGPGGRNQPQHF.

The rearrangement uses TRBV29-1 and TRBJ2-3; D unresolved. Germline CDR1 SQVTM, CDR2 ANQGSEA. V dropped 4 bases and J dropped 4 bases, with 9 bases sitting between them. CDR3 length: 12 residues. The DNA of the CDR3 is TGCAGCGTTGTGGGCTTCGCAGATACGCAGTATTTT. This encodes CSVVGFADTQYF.

J is TRBJ1-2 and V is TRBV15; possibly TRBD1 for D (5 bases). CDR1 is LNHNV, CDR2 YYDKDF, per germline (reference sequence). The length of the CDR3 is 14 residues. The V gene lost 0 bases and the J gene lost 8 bases, with 13 bases spanning the gap. CDR3 in amino acids: CATSREGGRDGYTF. In DNA form, the CDR3 reads TGTGCCACCAGCAGAGAGGGGGGGAGGGACGGCTACACCTTC.

This clonotype was seen at least ten times. The chain couples TRBV11-2 to TRBJ2-7, with 11 positions matching TRBD2. Germline V lookup: CDR1 SGHAT, CDR2 FQNNGV. The CDR3 spans 15 residues. With 3 bases clipped from V and 6 bases from J, the junction kept 7 bases outside the gene matches. CDR3 protein: CASSFPTSGIVEQYF. CDR3 bases: TGTGCCAGCAGCTTTCCGACTAGCGGGATCGTCGAGCAGTACTTC. Looking up the rest from reference TRBV11-2 and TRBJ2-7 gives the full variable domain: EAGVAQSPRYKIIEKRQSVAFWCNPISGHATLYWYQQILGQGPKLLIQFQNNGVVDDSQLPKDRFSAERLKGVDSTLKIQPAKLEDSAVYLCASSFPTSGIVEQYFGPGTRLTVT.

This clonotype was detected ten times or more. The CDR3 loop reads CASSLAPTDTYEQYF. CDR3 nucleotides: TGTGCCAGCAGCTTAGCCCCGACAGATACCTACGAGCAGTACTTC. V usage is TRBV7-2 and J usage is TRBJ2-7, with a weak D call TRBD1 (5 bases). This CDR3 is 15 amino acids long. Germline V lookup: CDR1 SGHTA, CDR2 FQGNSA. V lost 0 bases to trimming and J lost 2 bases, with 11 bases between them.

The chain has TRBV2 and TRBJ1-6; 7 bases map to TRBD1. Germline V gives CDR1 SNHLY, CDR2 FYNNEI. The CDR3 length is 16 residues. J was trimmed by 6 bases and V by 8 bases; bases with no gene match: 13. CDR3 amino acids: CASSWARGRINSPLHF. CDR3 DNA sequence: TGTGCCAGCTCTTGGGCGAGGGGGCGAATTAATTCACCCCTCCACTTT.

This clonotype was seen many times. The genes are TRBV20-1 and TRBJ1-5, with 7 bases lining up with TRBD1. The V gene end was trimmed by 6 bases and the J gene end by 4 bases; junction bases not matched to a gene: 15. This CDR3 region has 16 residues. CDR1 DFQATT and CDR2 SNEGSKA come from the germline V gene (reference sequence). The CDR3 DNA follows: TGCAGTGCGATCGACAGGGTCATAGAGGGGAATCAGCCCCAGCATTTT. This translates into CSAIDRVIEGNQPQHF.

This chain uses TRBV20-1 with TRBJ2-2; no reliable D call. CDR1 and CDR2 (germline): DFQATT, SNEGSKA (reference sequence). The CDR3 has 12 residues. The V and J ends lost 5 bases and 5 bases respectively, with 9 bases between them. Here the CDR3 DNA reads TGCAGTGCTGGGGATAGAACCGGGGAGCTGTTTTTT. Its translation: CSAGDRTGELFF.

CDR3 sequence: CAWMAEDTTNEKLFF. The CDR3 DNA reads as TGTGCCTGGATGGCCGAAGACACAACTAATGAAAAACTGTTTTTT. J is TRBJ1-4 and V is TRBV30; D not certain. The CDR3 has 15 amino acids. The V end was cut by 4 bases, the J end by 0 bases, with 12 bases between. CDR1 GTSNPN and CDR2 SVGIG come from the germline V gene (reference sequence).

This clonotype was counted between two and nine times. V usage is TRBV7-3 and J usage is TRBJ1-6, with D maybe TRBD1 (5 bases). Germline lookup yields CDR1 SGHTA and CDR2 FQGTGA. CDR3 length: 15 residues. With 5 bases removed from V and 5 bases from J, the gap between germline ends came to 13 bases. As DNA, the CDR3 is TGTGCCAGCAGCCGCTTTCCCAGGGATAATTCACCCCTCCACTTT. Translation gives CASSRFPRDNSPLHF. Based on the CDR3 plus reference TRBV7-3 and TRBJ1-6, the full variable domain is GAGVSQTPSNKVTEKGKYVELRCDPISGHTALYWYRQSLGQGPEFLIYFQGTGAADDSGLPNDRFFAVRPEGSVSTLKIQRTERGDSAVYLCASSRFPRDNSPLHFGNGTRLTVT.